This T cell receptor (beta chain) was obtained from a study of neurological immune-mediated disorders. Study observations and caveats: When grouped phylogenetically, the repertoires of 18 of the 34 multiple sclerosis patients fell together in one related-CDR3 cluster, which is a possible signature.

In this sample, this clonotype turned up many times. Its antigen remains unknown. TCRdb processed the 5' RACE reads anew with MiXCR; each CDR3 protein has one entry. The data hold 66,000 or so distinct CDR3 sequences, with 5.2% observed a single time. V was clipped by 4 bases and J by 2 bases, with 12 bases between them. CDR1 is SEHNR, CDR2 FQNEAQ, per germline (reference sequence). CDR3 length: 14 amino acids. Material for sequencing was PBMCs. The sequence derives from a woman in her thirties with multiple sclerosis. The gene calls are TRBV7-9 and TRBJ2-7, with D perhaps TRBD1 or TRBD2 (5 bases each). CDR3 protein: CASSSPGRTYEQYF. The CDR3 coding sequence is TGTGCCAGCAGCTCCCCGGGACGGACCTACGAGCAGTACTTC.